Sequencing of this TCR beta chain was carried out in a study of cytotoxic CD8 clonotypes in ibrutinib-treated CLL. Assay: immunoSEQ multiplex PCR; the TCRdb copy retains only in-frame clones and omits some. The sample has roughly 250,000 clones, 70% seen once. V lost 3 bases to trimming and J lost 6 bases; unmatched junction nucleotides: 4. The CDR3 covers 15 residues. Germline V gene lookup returns CDR1 LNHDA and CDR2 SQIVND (reference sequence). This specimen was PBMCs, taken after 24 months of ibrutinib treatment. The sequence derives from a human donor with chronic lymphocytic leukemia. This chain links TRBV19 with TRBJ2-1; TRBD1 matches 11 bases. The CDR3 spells CASSMVGTGGNEQFF. CDR3 sequence (DNA): TGTGCCAGTAGTATGGTAGGGACAGGGGGCAATGAGCAGTTCTTC.